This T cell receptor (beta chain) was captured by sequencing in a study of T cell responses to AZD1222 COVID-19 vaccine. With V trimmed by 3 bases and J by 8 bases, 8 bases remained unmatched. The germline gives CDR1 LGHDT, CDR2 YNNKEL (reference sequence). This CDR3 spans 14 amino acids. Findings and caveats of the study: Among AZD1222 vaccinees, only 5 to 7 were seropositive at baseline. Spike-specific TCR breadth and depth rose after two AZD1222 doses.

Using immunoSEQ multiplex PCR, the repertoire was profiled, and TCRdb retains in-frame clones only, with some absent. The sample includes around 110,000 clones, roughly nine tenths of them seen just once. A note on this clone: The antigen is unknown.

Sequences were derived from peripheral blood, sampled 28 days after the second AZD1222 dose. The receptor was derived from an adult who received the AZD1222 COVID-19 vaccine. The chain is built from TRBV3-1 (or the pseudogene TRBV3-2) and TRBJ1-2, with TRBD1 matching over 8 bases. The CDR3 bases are TGTGCCAGCAGCCAGGATCAGGGGGCATGGGGCTACACCTTC. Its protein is CASSQDQGAWGYTF.